This T cell receptor (beta chain) derives from a study of identical twins. Study-wide findings and caveats: Low generation-probability sequences were in excess among twin-shared out-of-frame alpha sequences.

TCRdb ran MiXCR on the 5' RACE reads and lists one entry per CDR3 protein. In the table there are around 530,000 distinct CDR3 sequences, about 15% of which are singletons. Trimming cost V 1 base and J 5 bases; bases outside gene matches: 3. This CDR3 has 16 amino acids. The germline V gene encodes CDR1 LNHNV and CDR2 YYDKDF (reference sequence). This clonotype was counted between two and nine times. Its cognate antigen is unknown. These data were also filed under a second study, of yellow fever vaccine responses in identical twins.

The clonotype comes from a woman between 18 and 30 years old in good health. V usage is TRBV15 and J usage is TRBJ2-5, with 14 bases fitting TRBD2. Sequencing was carried out using CD4+ T cells sorted from blood. The CDR3 region has the DNA TGTGCCACCAGCAGAGCGACTAGCGGGGGGGCTGAGACCCAGTACTTC. This translates into CATSRATSGGAETQYF.